The 17 T cell receptor beta chains below were found in one sample sequenced in a study of early T cells in non-severe SARS-CoV-2 infection. TCRdb re-called the 5' RACE reads through MiXCR, storing one row per CDR3 protein. The sample contains tens of thousands of distinct CDR3 sequences, around 4% of which appear only once. Sequencing was done on a sample of whole blood. Receptors were obtained from an adult who was a healthcare worker with PCR-confirmed SARS-CoV-2 infection or an uninfected control (not recorded which).

In this sample, this clonotype turned up many times. V and J are TRBV5-6 and TRBJ2-7; 9 nucleotides line up with TRBD1. This CDR3 has 15 residues. CDR1 is SGHDT, CDR2 YYEEEE, per germline. Trimming took 4 bases from V and 3 from J; bases not matched to a gene: 8. The CDR3 loop reads CASSHTGTGIYEQYF. The CDR3 DNA reads as TGTGCCAGCAGCCATACTGGGACAGGGATCTACGAGCAGTACTTC.

This clonotype was seen repeatedly, ten times or more. The rearrangement joins TRBV6-2 or TRBV6-3 to TRBJ2-1; 9 positions match TRBD1. V shed 6 bases and J 3 bases; nucleotides not matched to a gene: 12. Germline V lookup: CDR1 MNHEY, CDR2 SVGEGT. The CDR3 runs to 17 residues. The CDR3 spells CASSRRTGGVNYNEQFF. DNA of the CDR3: TGTGCCAGCAGCCGCCGAACAGGGGGCGTAAACTACAATGAGCAGTTCTTC.

This clonotype was picked up a small number of times. The V gene is TRBV28, the J gene TRBJ2-1; no definite D call. The V end lost 3 bases, the J end lost 8 bases, and 5 bases lay between the germline ends. CDR1 MDHEN and CDR2 SYDVKM come from the germline V gene. This CDR3 comprises 11 residues. The CDR3 DNA reads as TGTGCCAGCAGTTTTGTGGATGAGCAGTTCTTC. This translates into CASSFVDEQFF.

This clonotype was observed at least ten times. CDR3 DNA: TGTGCCAGCAGTTTAAGGCAGGGACTGGTTAATGAGCAGTTCTTC. Translation gives CASSLRQGLVNEQFF. This rearrangement joins TRBV12-3 or TRBV12-4 to TRBJ2-1; tentative D call: TRBD2 (6 bases). V lost 2 bases to trimming and J lost 7 bases, with 15 bases between them. The CDR3 totals 15 residues.

This clonotype has a count of ten or more. The chain employs TRBV5-1 and TRBJ1-2; D not certain. CDR3 length: 12 amino acids. Germline-derived CDR1 and CDR2 are SGHRS and YFSETQ. Trimming left V 0 bases short and J 9 bases short, with 9 bases between. CDR3 sequence: CASSLESFSYTF. CDR3 bases: TGCGCCAGCAGCTTGGAGAGTTTCAGCTACACCTTC.

This clonotype was recorded many times. V and J are TRBV5-1 and TRBJ2-7, with TRBD1 matching 10 bases. The CDR3 totals 14 residues. CDR1 and CDR2 from the germline V gene are SGHRS and YFSETQ. V lost 4 bases to trimming and J lost 0 bases; unmatched junction nucleotides: 1. CDR3 sequence (DNA): TGCGCCAGCAGCAGGACAGGGGGCTCCTACGAGCAGTACTTC. It is translated as CASSRTGGSYEQYF.

This clonotype was seen a few times. V and J are TRBV5-1 and TRBJ2-1, with 8 bases aligning to TRBD1. In germline, CDR1 is SGHRS, CDR2 YFSETQ. J lost 3 bases, V lost 0 bases, and 2 bases had no gene match. CDR3 length: 15 residues. CDR3 loop: CASSLGRGLYNEQFF. As DNA, the CDR3 is TGCGCCAGCAGCTTGGGCAGGGGGCTCTACAATGAGCAGTTCTTC.

Ten or more counts support this clonotype. The genes are TRBV4-1 and TRBJ2-2, with D perhaps TRBD2 (7 bases). Per the germline V gene, CDR1 is MGHRA and CDR2 is YSYEKL. V was pared by 3 bases and J by 5 bases, with 16 bases between. The CDR3 has 16 residues. The CDR3 loop is CASSHPRGGSTGELFF. CDR3 bases: TGCGCCAGCAGCCACCCCAGGGGCGGGAGTACCGGGGAGCTGTTTTTT.

This clonotype was counted ten times or more. The CDR3 sequence is CASSYSTASGNTIYF. The DNA for the CDR3 is TGTGCCAGCAGTTACTCGACGGCCTCTGGAAACACCATATATTTT. J is TRBJ1-3 and V is TRBV6-5; no definite D call. CDR1 and CDR2 from the germline V gene are MNHEY and SVGAGI. Trimming left V 0 bases short and J 0 bases short, with 6 bases between. The CDR3 has 15 residues.

Many counts were recorded for this clonotype. The V call is TRBV3-1, the J call TRBJ2-5; 9 bases line up with TRBD2. Trimming at V came to 1 base and at J to 5 bases, leaving 2 bases not matched to a gene. CDR1 LGHDT and CDR2 YNNKEL come from the germline V gene (reference sequence). The CDR3 contains 14 residues. CDR3 loop: CASSQGLADETQYF. For the CDR3, the DNA is TGTGCCAGCAGCCAAGGACTAGCGGACGAGACCCAGTACTTC.

Many counts were recorded for this clonotype. The chain combines TRBV27 with TRBJ1-2; TRBD1 aligns across 8 bases. CDR1 MNHEY and CDR2 SMNVEV come from the germline V gene (reference sequence). The V segment lost 6 bases and the J segment 5 bases; nucleotides outside the gene matches: 5. The CDR3 covers 13 residues. CDR3 sequence (DNA): TGTGCCAGCAGCATGAGGACAGGGTATGGCTACACCTTC. Protein product: CASSMRTGYGYTF.

The V call is TRBV6-1, the J call TRBJ1-1, with D uncertain. V dropped 2 bases and J dropped 6 bases, with 7 bases sitting between them. The germline V gene encodes CDR1 MNHNS and CDR2 SASEGT. This CDR3 spans 12 amino acids. CDR3 sequence (DNA): TGTGCCAGCAGTGAAAGGCAGCCTGAAGCTTTCTTT. Its translation is CASSERQPEAFF.

This clonotype was detected a few times. The chain is built from TRBV28 and TRBJ2-5; D perhaps matches TRBD1 (6 bases). V was shortened by 6 bases and J by 4 bases, with 27 bases between the two germline ends. Germline loops: CDR1 MDHEN, CDR2 SYDVKM. The CDR3 spans 18 residues. DNA for the CDR3: TGTGCCAGCAGACGCAGAGTCCTCGGGACAAGGGGTGTAGAGACCCAGTACTTC. Translating it yields CASRRRVLGTRGVETQYF.

This clonotype occurred many times. V usage is TRBV20-1 and J usage is TRBJ2-7, with TRBD2 identical over 11 bases. Germline V gene lookup returns CDR1 DFQATT and CDR2 SNEGSKA (reference sequence). The CDR3 is made up of 15 amino acids. Trimming removed 0 bases from V and 2 bases from J; junction bases left unmatched: 3. The CDR3 region has the DNA TGCAGTGCTAGAGACCTAGCGGGAGGAACCTACGAGCAGTACTTC. Amino acid sequence: CSARDLAGGTYEQYF.

This clonotype came up many times. V is TRBV7-6 and J is TRBJ2-1, with 13 bases matching TRBD2. The J segment lost 6 bases and the V segment lost 8 bases, leaving 4 bases of the junction unmatched. CDR3 length: 14 amino acids. Per the germline V gene, CDR1 is SGHVS and CDR2 is FNYEAQ. The CDR3 sequence: CASGGLAGVNEQFF. DNA for the CDR3: TGTGCCAGCGGTGGACTAGCGGGAGTCAATGAGCAGTTCTTC.

The chain links TRBV19 to TRBJ1-1; D is undetermined. Germline assignment: CDR1 LNHDA and CDR2 SQIVND (reference sequence). CDR3 size: 13 residues. V was pared by 10 bases and J by 5 bases, with 17 bases between. CDR3 sequence: CATARGISTEAFF. CDR3 coding DNA: TGTGCCACGGCACGAGGGATTAGTACTGAAGCTTTCTTT.

The sample holds many counts of this clonotype. The chain combines TRBV11-2 with TRBJ1-2, with D unclear. Per germline, CDR1 SGHAT and CDR2 FQNNGV. The V gene lost 6 bases and the J gene lost 8 bases, with 19 bases spanning the gap. The CDR3 has 14 amino acids. The chain's CDR3 is CASSLRGPQGGYTF. DNA for the CDR3: TGTGCCAGCAGTCTCCGTGGGCCACAAGGAGGCTACACCTTC.